This passage covers 25 T cell receptor beta chains from one sample sequenced in a study of Tregs in tolerant kidney transplant recipients. Related graft donors supplied nonmyeloablative bone marrow transplants, and mixed chimerism was transient. Produced via immunoSEQ multiplex PCR; TCRdb's table is partial and in-frame only. Of 75,000 to 100,000 clones detected, roughly 93% appear once; the ten largest clones hold more than 1.5%. This specimen was CD4+ T cells from blood (PBMCs), taken 12 months after the transplant. These receptor sequences come from a human patient who received a combined kidney and bone marrow transplant. Some T cells may be graft donor cells.

The gene calls are TRBV4-3 and TRBJ2-1, with TRBD2 matching over 7 bases. The junction had 21 bases not matched to a gene; V was cut back by 4 bases and J by 9 bases. The CDR3 covers 18 residues. The germline gives CDR1 LGHNA, CDR2 YSLEER. The CDR3 bases are TGCGCCAGCAGCCGCGTGGTGAGGACTAGTGGTTGGATTGGTGAGCAGTTCTTC. Translated: CASSRVVRTSGWIGEQFF.

The chain joins TRBV6-5 to TRBJ1-3; no firm D call. V was shortened by 6 bases and J by 0 bases, with 12 bases between the two germline ends. CDR1 is MNHEY and CDR2 is SVGAGI in the germline V gene. This CDR3 region has 15 residues. CDR3 in DNA: TGTGCCAGCAGAAACAGCGGGTTCTCTGGAAACACCATATATTTT. Translated, it gives CASRNSGFSGNTIYF.

This chain uses TRBV5-1 with TRBJ2-3; 9 bases agree with TRBD2. Trimming took 4 bases from V and 3 from J; bases not matched to a gene: 12. The germline gives CDR1 SGHRS, CDR2 YFSETQ. The CDR3 runs to 17 residues. In nucleotides, the CDR3 is TGCGCCAGCAGCCACCCCCTAGCGGGATCTAGGACAGATACGCAGTATTTT. Translating it yields CASSHPLAGSRTDTQYF.

The gene calls are TRBV19 and TRBJ1-3; D perhaps matches TRBD1 (5 bases). V gave up 3 bases and J gave up 0 bases, with 12 bases separating them. This CDR3 is built from 16 residues. Per the germline V gene, CDR1 is LNHDA and CDR2 is SQIVND (reference sequence). The CDR3 bases are TGTGCCAGTAGTATCAGCGGGGGACTCTCTGGAAACACCATATATTTT. Translating gives CASSISGGLSGNTIYF.

This clone was seen only once. The J gene is TRBJ1-6, the V gene TRBV6-4; D is unclear. The CDR3 covers 13 residues. Germline CDR1 is MRHNA and CDR2 is SNTAGT. Trimming removed 6 bases at V and 8 bases at J, with 11 bases between. The CDR3 loop is CASSSNIDSPLHF. The CDR3 bases are TGTGCCAGCAGCTCAAACATCGATTCACCCCTCCACTTT.

The V gene is TRBV7-9, the J gene TRBJ1-2; a weak D match, TRBD1 (6 bases). Trimming took 5 bases from V and 8 from J, leaving 12 bases between them. CDR1 SEHNR and CDR2 FQNEAQ come from the germline V gene (reference sequence). The CDR3 runs 12 residues. The CDR3 spells CASSERGAGYTF. The CDR3 DNA reads TGTGCCAGCAGCGAGCGGGGGGCCGGCTACACCTTC.

The chain joins TRBV7-2 to TRBJ1-5; no clear D gene. The V end was cut by 0 bases, the J end by 0 bases, with 6 bases between. Germline assignment: CDR1 SGHTA and CDR2 FQGNSA. CDR3 length: 15 amino acids. CDR3 region: CASSLATHSNQPQHF. In DNA form, the CDR3 reads TGTGCCAGCAGCTTAGCGACACATAGCAATCAGCCCCAGCATTTT.

J is TRBJ2-5 and V is TRBV11-3; D unclear. The V and J ends lost 4 bases and 1 base respectively, with 7 bases between them. CDR1 is SGHNT, CDR2 YENEEA, per germline. This CDR3 has 13 amino acids. The CDR3 region has the DNA TGTGCCAGCAGCTCCCTCAGCCAAGAGACCCAGTACTTC. It is translated as CASSSLSQETQYF.

This clone occurred once. The V and J genes are TRBV2 and TRBJ1-4; 7 bases fit TRBD1. The ends lost 6 bases at V and 3 bases at J; junction bases unmatched: 7. The CDR3 sequence is 15 residues long. CDR1 and CDR2 (germline): SNHLY, FYNNEI. CDR3 in amino acids: CASRETGKANEKLFF. Here the CDR3 DNA reads TGTGCCAGCAGGGAGACAGGGAAGGCTAATGAAAAACTGTTTTTT.

The chain employs TRBV11-2 and TRBJ1-1; D may be TRBD1 (5 bases). Trimming removed 5 bases from V and 0 bases from J, with 7 bases in between. Per the germline V gene, CDR1 is SGHAT and CDR2 is FQNNGV. This CDR3 spans 13 amino acids. CDR3 sequence: CASSPTVNTEAFF. DNA for the CDR3: TGTGCCAGCAGCCCGACAGTGAACACTGAAGCTTTCTTT.

V gene TRBV9 combines with J gene TRBJ2-3; the D gene is possibly TRBD2 (6 bases). CDR3 size: 12 residues. Trimming stripped 5 bases from V and 4 bases from J, with 8 bases between. CDR1 SGDLS and CDR2 YYNGEE come from the germline V gene. CDR3 region: CASSPGADTQYF. In nucleotides, the CDR3 is TGTGCCAGCAGTCCGGGGGCAGATACGCAGTATTTT. The variable domain in full, with the rest retrieved from reference TRBV9 and TRBJ2-3, is DSGVTQTPKHLITATGQRVTLRCSPRSGDLSVYWYQQSLDQGLQFLIQYYNGEERAKGNILERFSAQQFPDLHSELNLSSLELGDSALYFCASSPGADTQYFGPGTRLTVL.

The chain has TRBV11-2 and TRBJ2-3; D unresolved. Trimming left V 5 bases short and J 8 bases short, with 14 bases between. Per the germline V gene, CDR1 is SGHAT and CDR2 is FQNNGV. There are 13 residues in the CDR3. CDR3 sequence: CASSPALVGTQYF. The DNA of the CDR3 is TGTGCCAGCAGCCCCGCCTTGGTCGGTACGCAGTATTTT.

The rearrangement links TRBV29-1 to TRBJ2-2, with 9 bases fitting TRBD2. The germline V gene encodes CDR1 SQVTM and CDR2 ANQGSEA. V lost 4 bases, J lost 2 bases, and 2 bases stayed unmatched. The CDR3 covers 14 residues. Here the CDR3 reads CSVGTSVNTGELFF. The DNA for the CDR3 is TGCAGCGTTGGGACTAGCGTTAACACCGGGGAGCTGTTTTTT.

CDR3 sequence: CASSFNRGNTIYF. The CDR3 coding sequence is TGTGCCAGCAGCTTTAACAGAGGAAACACCATATATTTT. V usage is TRBV5-6 and J usage is TRBJ1-3; D gene unclear. Germline assignment: CDR1 SGHDT and CDR2 YYEEEE. The CDR3 is made up of 13 amino acids. Trimming cost V 2 bases and J 4 bases, with 7 bases left between them. The complete variable domain, with remaining parts taken from reference TRBV5-6 and TRBJ1-3, reads DAGVTQSPTHLIKTRGQQVTLRCSPKSGHDTVSWYQQALGQGPQFIFQYYEEEERQRGNFPDRFSGHQFPNYSSELNVNALLLGDSALYLCASSFNRGNTIYFGEGSWLTVV.

The DNA for the CDR3 is TGTGCCAGCAGCCAAGCTGGTTGGGGGAGGACAGATACGCAGTATTTT. This sequence encodes CASSQAGWGRTDTQYF. The chain has TRBV4-2 and TRBJ2-3; TRBD2 might be the D (6 bases). This CDR3 is built from 16 residues. Trimming cost V 1 base and J 3 bases, with 14 bases left between them. Germline V gene sequence: CDR1 LGHNA, CDR2 YNFKEQ.

The V call is TRBV10-3, the J call TRBJ1-1; maybe TRBD1 (5 bases). The CDR3 has 14 residues. V was shortened by 1 base and J by 2 bases, with 8 bases between the two germline ends. The germline CDR1 and CDR2 sequences are ENHRY and SYGVKD. This CDR3 is CAISEWGPNTEAFF. In DNA form, the CDR3 reads TGTGCCATCAGTGAGTGGGGCCCCAACACTGAAGCTTTCTTT.

The J gene is TRBJ1-3, the V gene TRBV5-1; D is uncertain. CDR3 length: 14 residues. The V end lost 0 bases, the J end lost 2 bases, and 6 bases lay between the germline ends. Germline V gene lookup returns CDR1 SGHRS and CDR2 YFSETQ. The CDR3 sequence is CASSLGAAGNTIYF. Written as DNA, the CDR3 is TGCGCCAGCAGCTTGGGGGCAGCTGGAAACACCATATATTTT.

This sequence joins TRBV4-2 and TRBJ1-4; D gene unclear. Germline CDR1 LGHNA, CDR2 YNFKEQ. The ends were cut back, 0 bases at V and 0 bases at J, with 8 bases in the middle. CDR3 length: 16 amino acids. In nucleotides, the CDR3 is TGTGCCAGCAGCCAAGATGCGCGGTCAACTAATGAAAAACTGTTTTTT. Encoded protein: CASSQDARSTNEKLFF.

The chain uses TRBV7-6 and TRBJ2-7; a weak D match, TRBD2 (6 bases). Between the trimmed V and J ends, which lost 3 bases and 6 bases, there was a span of 9 bases. The germline CDR1 and CDR2 sequences are SGHVS and FNYEAQ. The CDR3 runs to 12 residues. The CDR3 spells CASSFPGGEQYF. The CDR3 nucleotides read TGTGCCAGCAGCTTCCCCGGGGGCGAGCAGTACTTC.

V gene TRBV7-2 combines with J gene TRBJ2-1; 10 bases align to TRBD2. V dropped 5 bases and J dropped 10; count of bases not matched to a gene: 14. Per germline, CDR1 SGHTA and CDR2 FQGNSA. The CDR3 is 16 residues long. The CDR3 loop is CASSARPSGGAHEQFF. The DNA for the CDR3 is TGTGCCAGCAGCGCGCGGCCCAGCGGGGGGGCCCACGAGCAGTTCTTC.

This clone has just one count. The chain combines TRBV9 with TRBJ1-1; 7 bases map to TRBD1. The CDR3 consists of 18 residues. Germline V lookup: CDR1 SGDLS, CDR2 YYNGEE. V lost 4 bases and J lost 0; bases outside the gene matches: 15. The CDR3 region has the DNA TGTGCCAGCAGCTTGGGGGACAGCCGGCTCTCCATGAACACTGAAGCTTTCTTT. Amino acid sequence: CASSLGDSRLSMNTEAFF.

The chain uses TRBV7-8 and TRBJ2-3; TRBD2 matches 8 bases. This CDR3 comprises 17 residues. V trimming: 0 bases; J trimming: 4 bases; junction bases outside the gene matches: 9. Germline V lookup: CDR1 SGHVS, CDR2 FQNEAQ. CDR3 in DNA: TGTGCCAGCAGCTTAGCTTGGCGGGGGGAATCTGCAGATACGCAGTATTTT. This gives the protein CASSLAWRGESADTQYF.

This sequence joins TRBV7-8 and TRBJ1-1; D unclear. CDR1 and CDR2 (germline): SGHVS, FQNEAQ. V was shortened by 1 base and J by 4 bases, with 13 bases between the two germline ends. The CDR3 spans 15 residues. CDR3 nucleotides: TGTGCCAGCAGCTTAGGTTTCGCGGGTGGCACTGAAGCTTTCTTT. Translated, it gives CASSLGFAGGTEAFF.

The chain carries TRBV7-2 and TRBJ2-5; 11 bases are shared with TRBD2. Germline V gene lookup returns CDR1 SGHTA and CDR2 FQGNSA. Trimming at V came to 5 bases and at J to 3 bases, leaving 5 bases not matched to a gene. The CDR3 totals 15 residues. The CDR3, as DNA: TGTGCCAGCAGCCGAGCGGGACTAGCGGAAGAGACCCAGTACTTC. As protein: CASSRAGLAEETQYF.

This clone has only one observation. The chain recombines TRBV25-1 with TRBJ1-4; possibly TRBD1 for D (6 bases). Germline V gene lookup returns CDR1 MGHDK and CDR2 SYGVNS. V was trimmed by 1 base and J by 0 bases, leaving 12 bases between them. The CDR3 has 17 amino acids. CDR3 protein: CASSELVGQATNEKLFF. The CDR3 bases are TGTGCCAGCAGTGAATTGGTGGGACAAGCAACTAATGAAAAACTGTTTTTT.